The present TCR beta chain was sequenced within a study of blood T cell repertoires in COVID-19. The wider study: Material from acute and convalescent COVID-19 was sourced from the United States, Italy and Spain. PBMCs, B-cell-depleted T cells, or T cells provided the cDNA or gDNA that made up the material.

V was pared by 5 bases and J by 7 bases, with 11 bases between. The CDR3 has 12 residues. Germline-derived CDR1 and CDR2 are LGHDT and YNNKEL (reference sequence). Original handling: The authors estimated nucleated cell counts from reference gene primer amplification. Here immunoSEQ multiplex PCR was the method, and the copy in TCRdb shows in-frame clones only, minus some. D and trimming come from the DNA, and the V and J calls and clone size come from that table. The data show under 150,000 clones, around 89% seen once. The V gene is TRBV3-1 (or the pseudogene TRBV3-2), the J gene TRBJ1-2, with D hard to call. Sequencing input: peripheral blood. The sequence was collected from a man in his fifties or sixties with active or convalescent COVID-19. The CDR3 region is CASSSRNFGYTF. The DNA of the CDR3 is TGTGCCAGCAGCTCCCGTAATTTTGGCTACACCTTC.